The 23 T cell receptor beta chains presented below share a single source sample, sequenced in a study of T cells in Graves' hyperthyroidism and ophthalmopathy. The CDR3 regions of TCR beta were amplified from RNA transcripts. HTBI primers were the set used in a first-round RT-PCR of the TCR CDR3. TCRdb analysed the multiplex PCR reads with MiXCR anew, one entry per CDR3 protein. The sample has under 650,000 distinct CDR3 sequences, about a sixth seen once. Source material: blood. The source is a woman aged 25 to 45 with Graves' hyperthyroidism.

This clonotype appeared many times. The J gene is TRBJ1-4, the V gene TRBV2; TRBD1 agrees at 8 bases. The trim removed 4 bases at V and 8 bases at J, leaving 9 bases unmatched. Germline values: CDR1 SNHLY, CDR2 FYNNEI. The CDR3 extends over 15 amino acids. In DNA form, the CDR3 reads TGTGCCAGCAGTGGGGTGGGGACAGGTGGAGAAAAACTGTTTTTT. It yields the protein CASSGVGTGGEKLFF. The whole variable domain, filled in from reference TRBV2 and TRBJ1-4, reads EPEVTQTPSHQVTQMGQEVILRCVPISNHLYFYWYRQILGQKVEFLVSFYNNEISEKSEIFDDQFSVERPDGSNFTLKIRSTKLEDSAMYFCASSGVGTGGEKLFFGSGTQLSVL.

The CDR3 region is CASSPSLGQPQHF. Here the CDR3 DNA reads TGTGCCAGCAGCCCCTCCTTGGGTCAGCCCCAGCATTTT. The J gene is TRBJ1-5, the V gene TRBV9; D is unclear. This CDR3 contains 13 residues. The V end was cut by 4 bases, the J end by 6 bases, with 11 bases between. Germline values: CDR1 SGDLS, CDR2 YYNGEE. The complete variable domain, with remaining parts taken from reference TRBV9 and TRBJ1-5, reads DSGVTQTPKHLITATGQRVTLRCSPRSGDLSVYWYQQSLDQGLQFLIQYYNGEERAKGNILERFSAQQFPDLHSELNLSSLELGDSALYFCASSPSLGQPQHFGDGTRLSIL.

This clonotype was recorded a few times. The rearrangement uses TRBV6-9 and TRBJ2-1; D unresolved. V dropped 4 bases and J dropped 2 bases, with 12 bases sitting between them. Germline assignment: CDR1 MNHGY and CDR2 SVAAGI. The CDR3 runs 15 residues. CDR3 in DNA: TGTGCCAGCAGTTTAAGTAGGTACACCTACAATGAGCAGTTCTTC. Translated: CASSLSRYTYNEQFF.

The gene calls are TRBV20-1 and TRBJ2-1, with 13 bases matching TRBD2. The junction had 10 bases not matched to a gene; V was cut back by 5 bases and J by 9 bases. The CDR3 length is 15 residues. Germline lookup yields CDR1 DFQATT and CDR2 SNEGSKA (reference sequence). CDR3 residues: CSAEAATSGGVEQFF. The CDR3 nucleotides are TGCAGTGCTGAAGCGGCTACTAGCGGGGGGGTTGAGCAGTTCTTC.

The gene calls are TRBV20-1 and TRBJ2-7, with D maybe TRBD2 (6 bases). The CDR3 extends over 14 amino acids. Germline loops: CDR1 DFQATT, CDR2 SNEGSKA (reference sequence). The V and J ends lost 3 bases and 0 bases respectively, with 12 bases between them. CDR3 region: CSASPGTHSYEQYF. As DNA, the CDR3 is TGCAGTGCTAGCCCGGGGACTCACTCCTACGAGCAGTACTTC.

This clonotype was recorded at least ten times. The rearrangement links TRBV30 to TRBJ1-1; a possible D gene is TRBD1 (5 bases). The V end lost 3 bases, the J end lost 4 bases, and 9 bases lay between the germline ends. The V gene's germline CDR1 is GTSNPN and CDR2 SVGIG (reference sequence). The CDR3 has 12 residues. The CDR3 protein is CAWRGGGTEAFF. As DNA, the CDR3 is TGTGCCTGGAGGGGGGGGGGCACTGAAGCTTTCTTT.

The V gene is TRBV20-1, the J gene TRBJ2-5, with unresolved D. Germline CDR1 is DFQATT and CDR2 is SNEGSKA (reference sequence). V lost 3 bases to trimming and J lost 0 bases, with 8 bases between them. The CDR3 runs to 13 residues. The CDR3 sequence: CSARGTYQETQYF. In nucleotides, the CDR3 is TGCAGTGCTAGGGGAACGTACCAAGAGACCCAGTACTTC.

This clonotype was found many times. Here the CDR3 reads CASGGGPFVETQYF. The DNA for the CDR3 is TGTGCTAGTGGCGGAGGGCCCTTTGTGGAGACCCAGTACTTC. The chain links TRBV12-5 to TRBJ2-5; D perhaps matches TRBD2 (6 bases). Germline V gene sequence: CDR1 LGHNT, CDR2 FRNRAP. Trimming pared 6 bases from V and 5 bases from J, leaving 16 bases between. The CDR3 has 14 residues.

There are many counts of this clonotype. The V call is TRBV12-3 or TRBV12-4, the J call TRBJ1-1; D is perhaps TRBD1 (6 bases). V lost 6 bases and J lost 10, with 12 bases in between. This CDR3 is 11 amino acids long. The chain's CDR3 is CASRQGIGAFF. The DNA of the CDR3 is TGTGCCAGCAGGCAGGGGATAGGAGCTTTCTTT.

This chain links TRBV28 with TRBJ1-2; D is undetermined. CDR3 length equals 12 residues. V shed 10 bases and J shed 1 base, with 10 bases lying between them. Germline V gives CDR1 MDHEN, CDR2 SYDVKM. The CDR3 here is CAIWTYNYGYTF. CDR3 nucleotides: TGTGCCATTTGGACCTATAACTATGGCTACACCTTC.

The genes are TRBV11-3 and TRBJ2-7; either TRBD1 or TRBD2 may supply D (5 bases each). The CDR3 extends over 14 amino acids. The V and J ends lost 5 bases and 4 bases respectively, with 15 bases between them. Germline V gives CDR1 SGHNT, CDR2 YENEEA. The chain's CDR3 is CASSARDRPYEQYF. The DNA for the CDR3 is TGTGCCAGCAGCGCCCGGGACCGACCGTACGAGCAGTACTTC.

This chain links TRBV10-2 with TRBJ2-7; D not resolved. Trimming pared 4 bases from V and 2 bases from J, leaving 18 bases between. This CDR3 is built from 16 residues. CDR1 is WSHSY and CDR2 is SAAADI in the germline V gene. CDR3 amino acids: CASSGVLKLGTYEQYF. In nucleotides, the CDR3 is TGCGCCAGCAGTGGGGTACTGAAATTGGGCACCTACGAGCAGTACTTC.

This chain connects TRBV2 to TRBJ2-5; TRBD2 matches 7 bases. Germline CDR1 SNHLY, CDR2 FYNNEI. The CDR3 has 13 residues. V gave up 6 bases and J gave up 4 bases; unmatched junction bases: 5. This CDR3 reads CASRAGVVETQYF. The DNA of the CDR3 is TGTGCCAGCAGGGCGGGAGTGGTAGAGACCCAGTACTTC. The whole variable domain, filled in from reference TRBV2 and TRBJ2-5, reads EPEVTQTPSHQVTQMGQEVILRCVPISNHLYFYWYRQILGQKVEFLVSFYNNEISEKSEIFDDQFSVERPDGSNFTLKIRSTKLEDSAMYFCASRAGVVETQYFGPGTRLLVL.

At least ten counts were recorded for this clonotype. V and J are TRBV2 and TRBJ2-7; 11 bases align to TRBD1. The germline gives CDR1 SNHLY, CDR2 FYNNEI. This CDR3 comprises 12 residues. The J segment lost 5 bases and the V segment lost 8 bases, leaving 2 bases of the junction unmatched. The CDR3 DNA reads as TGTGCCAGCGGACAGGGGGCCCACGAGCAGTACTTC. This encodes CASGQGAHEQYF.

The rearrangement links TRBV6-2 or TRBV6-3 to TRBJ2-6; D remains unclear. There are 14 residues in the CDR3. V gave up 8 bases and J gave up 1 base, with 9 bases separating them. Per the germline V gene, CDR1 is MNHEY and CDR2 is SVGEGT. CDR3 residues: CASEYGSGANVLTF. Written as DNA, the CDR3 is TGTGCCAGCGAATACGGGTCTGGGGCCAACGTCCTGACTTTC.

At least ten counts were recorded for this clonotype. The chain uses TRBV28 and TRBJ1-1, with 9 bases that match TRBD1. With V trimmed by 7 bases and J by 7 bases, 7 bases remained unmatched. The CDR3 has 13 amino acids. Germline lookup yields CDR1 MDHEN and CDR2 SYDVKM. Here the CDR3 reads CASTQTGGGEAFF. CDR3 nucleotide sequence: TGTGCCAGCACCCAAACAGGGGGCGGTGAAGCTTTCTTT.

This clonotype was counted many times. The chain joins TRBV12-5 to TRBJ2-1, with TRBD1 matching 8 bases. The CDR3 spans 16 residues. Per germline, CDR1 LGHNT and CDR2 FRNRAP. Trimming removed 0 bases from V and 4 bases from J; junction bases left unmatched: 5. The CDR3 loop is CASGLVLRTGYNEQFF. The CDR3 region has the DNA TGTGCTAGTGGTTTGGTACTTAGGACAGGGTACAATGAGCAGTTCTTC.

A remark on this clonotype: A much more abundant neighbour one base away suggests this may be a read error. V is TRBV3-1 and J is TRBJ2-5; D uncertain. The CDR3 runs to 16 residues. Germline V gene lookup returns CDR1 LGHDT and CDR2 YNNKEL (reference sequence). CDR3 in amino acids: CAGSHSITRVVETQYF. CDR3 in DNA: TGTGCCGGCAGCCACTCCATAACCCGGGTAGTCGAGACCCAGTACTTC.

This clonotype was seen only a few times. The chain links TRBV5-5 to TRBJ2-5; D not certain. Germline V gene sequence: CDR1 SGHKS, CDR2 YYEKEE (reference sequence). Trimming took 5 bases from V and 2 from J, leaving 13 bases between them. This CDR3 comprises 14 residues. In DNA form, the CDR3 reads TGTGCCAGCAGACTGATGGGTGGACAAGAGACCCAGTACTTC. Translating gives CASRLMGGQETQYF.

In its sample, this clonotype was seen many times. The chain joins TRBV20-1 to TRBJ2-1, with TRBD2 matching over 7 bases. Germline assignment: CDR1 DFQATT and CDR2 SNEGSKA (reference sequence). V dropped 1 base and J dropped 3; count of bases not matched to a gene: 3. The CDR3 contains 14 residues. CDR3: CSARARDYYNEQFF. Written as DNA, the CDR3 is TGCAGTGCTAGAGCAAGGGACTACTACAATGAGCAGTTCTTC.

This clonotype has at least ten counts. The V gene is TRBV28, the J gene TRBJ1-2; TRBD1 matches at 7 bases. Trimming took 7 bases from V and 5 from J; bases not matched to a gene: 7. The CDR3 totals 13 residues. From germline, CDR1 is MDHEN and CDR2 SYDVKM. The CDR3 DNA reads as TGTGCCAGCAATTGGGGACAGCTTTATGGCTACACCTTC. It codes for CASNWGQLYGYTF.

In its sample, this clonotype was seen many times. The chain combines TRBV11-2 with TRBJ2-1; D is uncertain. CDR1 and CDR2 from the germline V gene are SGHAT and FQNNGV. The CDR3 has 11 amino acids. The ends were cut back, 8 bases at V and 6 bases at J, with 8 bases in the middle. Written as DNA, the CDR3 is TGTGCCAGCTGGGATTCCAATGAGCAGTTCTTC. This translates into CASWDSNEQFF.

This chain connects TRBV12-3 or TRBV12-4 to TRBJ2-2; weak D call: TRBD2 (6 bases). The CDR3 is made up of 19 amino acids. Trimming took 5 bases from V and 1 from J, leaving 23 bases between them. DNA for the CDR3: TGTGCCAGCAGTCCCCCCGCAGGGTTTGCGCGGGAGAACACCGGGGAGCTGTTTTTT. This sequence encodes CASSPPAGFARENTGELFF.